These 8 T cell receptor beta chains were all obtained from the same sample, sequenced in a study of neurological immune-mediated disorders. MiXCR, applied by TCRdb to the 5' RACE reads, yields one record per CDR3 protein. The table records approximately 30,000 distinct CDR3 sequences, about 15% of them present only once. Sequenced input: PBMCs. These receptors all stem from a man in his sixties or seventies in good health.

The table lists this clonotype with many counts. The J gene is TRBJ2-2, the V gene TRBV27; the match to TRBD2 covers 14 bases. Trimming cost V 2 bases and J 2 bases; bases outside gene matches: 7. CDR1 is MNHEY and CDR2 is SMNVEV in the germline V gene (reference sequence). The CDR3 spans 19 residues. In DNA, the CDR3 is TGTGCCAGCAGTTTACCGGGGACTAGCGGGGGAAGTAACACCGGGGAGCTGTTTTTT. Protein sequence: CASSLPGTSGGSNTGELFF.

Ten or more counts support this clonotype. The rearrangement links TRBV5-1 to TRBJ2-3; TRBD1 is a possible D gene (6 bases). CDR1 SGHRS and CDR2 YFSETQ come from the germline V gene. This CDR3 has 15 amino acids. The V and J ends lost 2 bases and 4 bases respectively, with 14 bases between them. CDR3 protein: CASSFSGARADTQYF. CDR3 bases: TGCGCCAGCAGCTTTTCAGGGGCTCGAGCAGATACGCAGTATTTT.

This clonotype came up many times. The chain has TRBV20-1 and TRBJ1-5; the D is unclear. Germline CDR1 reads DFQATT; CDR2 reads SNEGSKA (reference sequence). This CDR3 spans 13 amino acids. V lost 0 bases and J lost 7, with 10 bases in between. The CDR3 DNA is TGCAGTGCTAGAGACACAGTGAAGCAGCCCCAGCATTTT. Amino acid sequence: CSARDTVKQPQHF.

This clonotype was seen at least ten times. This chain links TRBV10-2 with TRBJ2-7, with 7 positions matching TRBD2. Germline assignment: CDR1 WSHSY and CDR2 SAAADI. The CDR3 runs to 15 residues. V lost 2 bases and J lost 0; bases outside the gene matches: 4. The DNA for the CDR3 is TGCGCCAGCAGTGAGCCCCAGCGGGGCTCCTACGAGCAGTACTTC. It codes for CASSEPQRGSYEQYF.

Many counts were recorded for this clonotype. This chain links TRBV6-2 or TRBV6-3 with TRBJ2-7; 7 bases align to TRBD1. Germline V lookup: CDR1 MNHEY, CDR2 SVGEGT. V dropped 6 bases and J dropped 5; count of bases not matched to a gene: 10. This CDR3 is 14 amino acids long. The CDR3 nucleotides read TGTGCCAGCAGGAAAACAGGGGCGCCCAACGAGCAGTACTTC. Encoded protein: CASRKTGAPNEQYF.

This clonotype was found many times. The chain couples TRBV6-6 to TRBJ1-1; 9 bases match TRBD1. V dropped 5 bases and J dropped 1; count of bases not matched to a gene: 5. CDR3 size: 15 residues. Germline V gene data show CDR1 as MNHNY and CDR2 as SVGAGI (reference sequence). The DNA of the CDR3 is TGTGCCAGCAGTGAACCGGGACAGGGGAACACTGAAGCTTTCTTT. Translation: CASSEPGQGNTEAFF.

This clonotype was seen repeatedly, ten times or more. This sequence joins TRBV7-6 and TRBJ2-1, with D possibly matching TRBD1 (6 bases). V dropped 6 bases and J dropped 3 bases, with 9 bases sitting between them. CDR1 is SGHVS, CDR2 FNYEAQ, per germline. CDR3 size: 13 residues. The CDR3 DNA sequence: TGTGCCAGCAGTCCGGACAGCTACAATGAGCAGTTCTTC. Translating it yields CASSPDSYNEQFF.

This clonotype was picked up many times. The chain links TRBV28 to TRBJ1-4; perhaps TRBD1 as D (5 bases). CDR1 and CDR2 from the germline V gene are MDHEN and SYDVKM. Trimming took off 7 bases at V and 6 bases at J, with 12 bases between the two ends. This CDR3 has 13 residues. CDR3 loop: CASTRDVDEKLFF. CDR3 in DNA: TGTGCCAGCACGAGGGACGTCGATGAAAAACTGTTTTTT.